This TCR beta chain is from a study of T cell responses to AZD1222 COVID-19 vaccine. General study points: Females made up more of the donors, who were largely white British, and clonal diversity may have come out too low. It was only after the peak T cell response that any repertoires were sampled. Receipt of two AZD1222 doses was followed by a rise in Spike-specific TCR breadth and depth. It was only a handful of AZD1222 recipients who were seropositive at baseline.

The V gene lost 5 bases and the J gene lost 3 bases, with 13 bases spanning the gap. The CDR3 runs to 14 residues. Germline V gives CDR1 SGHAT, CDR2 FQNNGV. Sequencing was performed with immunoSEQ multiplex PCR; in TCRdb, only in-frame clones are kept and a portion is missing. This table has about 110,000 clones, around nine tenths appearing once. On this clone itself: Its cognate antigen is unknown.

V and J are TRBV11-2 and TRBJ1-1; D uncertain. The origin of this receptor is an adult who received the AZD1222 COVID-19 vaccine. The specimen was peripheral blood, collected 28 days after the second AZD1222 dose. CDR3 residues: CASSLAGVDTEAFF. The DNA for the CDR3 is TGTGCCAGCAGCCTAGCGGGTGTGGACACTGAAGCTTTCTTT.